This is a list of T cell receptor beta chains from one sample in a study of cytomegalovirus exposure and HLA in healthy donors. Using immunoSEQ multiplex PCR, the repertoire was profiled, and TCRdb retains in-frame clones only, with some absent. The sample table includes about 40,000 clones. The sample was PBMCs. The source is a man aged 30-40 years in good health and CMV-seronegative. Each CDR3 is given with its conserved first and last residue. Each record gives: CDR3 DNA, CDR3 protein, V gene, D gene, J gene. D genes are given only for firm matches.

DNA: TGCAGCGTTGGTAGGGCGGGAGGGCGACCCTACGAGCAGTACTTC; CDR3: CSVGRAGGRPYEQYF; V: TRBV29-1; D: TRBD2; J: TRBJ2-7
DNA: TGTGCCAGTAGTATCTCGGACAGGGGGGGTCAGCCCCAGCATTTT; CDR3: CASSISDRGGQPQHF; V: TRBV19; D: TRBD1; J: TRBJ1-5
DNA: TGTGCCAGCTCCCCTAGGGGGGCGACAGGGAATCAGCCCCAGCATTTT; CDR3: CASSPRGATGNQPQHF; V: TRBV27; D: TRBD1; J: TRBJ1-5
DNA: TGTGCCAGTAGTATACGGTCGCAGGGTGCGTATAATTCACCCCTCCACTTT; CDR3: CASSIRSQGAYNSPLHF; V: TRBV19; D: -; J: TRBJ1-6
DNA: TGTGCCGGGACCCAAACCGGGACAGGGAGGGAAAAACTGTTTTTT; CDR3: CAGTQTGTGREKLFF; V: TRBV30; D: TRBD1; J: TRBJ1-4
DNA: TGCGCCAGCAGCCAAGAAGCGGGCCGCCCCGGTGAGCAGTTCTTC; CDR3: CASSQEAGRPGEQFF; V: TRBV4-3; D: -; J: TRBJ2-1
DNA: TGTGCCAGCAGCTTAAGACAGGGAAATGAAAAACTGTTTTTT; CDR3: CASSLRQGNEKLFF; V: TRBV7-9; D: TRBD1; J: TRBJ1-4
DNA: TGTGCCAGCAGTGACATGTCCAGCGATCAGCCCCAGCATTTT; CDR3: CASSDMSSDQPQHF; V: TRBV6-1; D: -; J: TRBJ1-5
DNA: TGCGCCAGCAGCCAAGATTTATGGCAGGGGGAAGGGTACGAGCAGTACTTC; CDR3: CASSQDLWQGEGYEQYF; V: TRBV4-3; D: TRBD1; J: TRBJ2-7
DNA: TGCGCCAGCAGCTCCGACAGGGGTACTAATGAAAAACTGTTTTTT; CDR3: CASSSDRGTNEKLFF; V: TRBV5-1; D: TRBD1; J: TRBJ1-4
DNA: TGCGCCAGCACCTTGGGAGGTCAGCAGTTCTTC; CDR3: CASTLGGQQFF; V: TRBV5-1; D: -; J: TRBJ2-1
DNA: TGTGCCACCAACCAGGGAGGTGAAGCTTTCTTT; CDR3: CATNQGGEAFF; V: TRBV6-6; D: -; J: TRBJ1-1
DNA: TGTGCCAGTAGCCCCATCGGGACTCTGGACAATGAGCAGTTCTTC; CDR3: CASSPIGTLDNEQFF; V: TRBV19; D: -; J: TRBJ2-1
DNA: TGCGCCAGCAGCCAAGAAGGCAGGGGGCGGTACGAGCAGTACTTC; CDR3: CASSQEGRGRYEQYF; V: TRBV4-3; D: TRBD1; J: TRBJ2-7
DNA: TGCGCCAGCAGCTACCGGGACAGCTCCTACGAGCAGTACTTC; CDR3: CASSYRDSSYEQYF; V: TRBV5-1; D: TRBD1; J: TRBJ2-7
DNA: TGTGCCAGCAGCTACCTAGACAGGTTGGGCGAGCAGTACTTC; CDR3: CASSYLDRLGEQYF; V: TRBV7-6; D: -; J: TRBJ2-7
DNA: TGTGCCAGTAGTATCCGGGGGGAGTTGGCCCACGAGCAGTACTTC; CDR3: CASSIRGELAHEQYF; V: TRBV19; D: TRBD2; J: TRBJ2-7
DNA: TGTGCCAGCAGCCGAATTGCACGAGGGAACACTGAAGCTTTCTTT; CDR3: CASSRIARGNTEAFF; V: TRBV4-2; D: -; J: TRBJ1-1